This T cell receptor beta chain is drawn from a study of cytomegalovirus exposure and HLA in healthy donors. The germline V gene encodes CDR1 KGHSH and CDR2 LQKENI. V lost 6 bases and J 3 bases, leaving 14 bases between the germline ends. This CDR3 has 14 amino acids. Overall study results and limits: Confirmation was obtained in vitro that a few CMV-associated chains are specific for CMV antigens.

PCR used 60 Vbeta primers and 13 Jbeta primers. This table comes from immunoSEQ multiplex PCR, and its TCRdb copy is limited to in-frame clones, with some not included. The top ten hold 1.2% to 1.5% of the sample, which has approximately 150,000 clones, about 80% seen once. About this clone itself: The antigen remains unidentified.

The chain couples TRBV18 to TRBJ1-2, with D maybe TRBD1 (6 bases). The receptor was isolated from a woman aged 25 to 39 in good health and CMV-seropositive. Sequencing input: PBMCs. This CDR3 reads CASSLGTSDYGYTF. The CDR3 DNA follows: TGTGCCAGCTCCCTAGGGACATCCGACTATGGCTACACCTTC.